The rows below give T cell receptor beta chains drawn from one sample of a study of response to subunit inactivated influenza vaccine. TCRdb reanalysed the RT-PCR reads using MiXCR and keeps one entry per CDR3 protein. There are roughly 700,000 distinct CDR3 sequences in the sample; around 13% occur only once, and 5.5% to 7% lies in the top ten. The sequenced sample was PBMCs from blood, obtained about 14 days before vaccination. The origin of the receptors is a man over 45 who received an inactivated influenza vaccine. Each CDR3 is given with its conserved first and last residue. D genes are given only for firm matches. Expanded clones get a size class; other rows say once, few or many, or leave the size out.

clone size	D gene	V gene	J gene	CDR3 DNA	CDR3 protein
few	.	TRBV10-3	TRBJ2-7	TGTGCCCGAGGGCAGGTGGTAGGCTACGAGCAGTACTTC	CARGQVVGYEQYF
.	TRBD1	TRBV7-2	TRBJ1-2	TGTGCCAGCAGCTTAGGAGGGGGACAGGGGGCGCGGGGCTACACCTTC	CASSLGGGQGARGYTF
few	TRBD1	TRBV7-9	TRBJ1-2	TGTGCCAGCAGCATCTACGCCCACAGGGGGTACTATGGCTACACCTTC	CASSIYAHRGYYGYTF
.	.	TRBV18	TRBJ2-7	TGTGCCAGCTCACCAGACGTCGGAACCTACGAGCAGTACTTC	CASSPDVGTYEQYF
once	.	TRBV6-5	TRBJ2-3	TGTGCCAGCAGTTACGGCGGGGACACAGATACGCAGTATTTT	CASSYGGDTDTQYF
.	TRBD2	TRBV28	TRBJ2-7	TGTGCCAGCAGTAGCGGGACTAGCAACCCCTACGAGCAGTACTTC	CASSSGTSNPYEQYF
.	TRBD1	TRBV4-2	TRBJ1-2	TGTGCCAGCAGCCAAGCGGACAGGGGGCCCTATGGCTACACCTTC	CASSQADRGPYGYTF
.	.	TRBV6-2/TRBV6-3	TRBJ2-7	TGTGCCAGCCTACGGCGGGGCGAGTATAAGCAGTACTTC	CASLRRGEYKQYF
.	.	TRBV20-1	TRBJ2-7	TGCAGTGCTAGAGATCATCGACTAGGCTCCTACGAGCAGTACTTC	CSARDHRLGSYEQYF
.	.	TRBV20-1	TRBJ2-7	TGCAGTGCTAGAGAGTCGGCACGGAGCTACGAGCAGTACTTC	CSARESARSYEQYF
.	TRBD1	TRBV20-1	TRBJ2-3	TGCAGTGCTAGAGATGTACAGGGGAAAACAGATACGCAGTATTTT	CSARDVQGKTDTQYF
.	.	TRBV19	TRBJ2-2	TGTGCCAGTAGGACAACAGGGATCGCGAACACCGGGGAGCTGTTTTTT	CASRTTGIANTGELFF